The rows below give T cell receptor beta chains drawn from one sample of a study of shared clonotypes between healthy human individuals. Produced via immunoSEQ multiplex PCR; TCRdb's table is partial and in-frame only. The sample comprises about 1.1 million clones, 78% of which are singletons, and roughly 0.65% rests with the top ten. Sample: memory CD4+ T cells from PBMCs. These TCRs come from a man aged 18-30 years in good health. Some clones in this sample may be carry-over from other donors' samples. The CDR3 runs from the conserved cysteine through the conserved F or W. D genes are given only for firm matches. Rows give clone size only sometimes, using once, few, many, or a class for an expanded clone.

size: few
V: TRBV2
J: TRBJ2-1
D: TRBD2
DNA: TGTGCCAGCGACCGGACTAGCTCCAATGAGCAGTTCTTC
CDR3: CASDRTSSNEQFF

size: NA
V: TRBV4-2
J: TRBJ2-7
D: TRBD2
DNA: TGTGCCAGCAGCCAGGTCGGGGGGATGAGCTCCTACGAGCAGTACTTC
CDR3: CASSQVGGMSSYEQYF

size: NA
V: TRBV7-3
J: TRBJ2-1
D: NA
DNA: TGTGCCAGCAGCTTATCACCAGCGTCCTACAATGAGCAGTTCTTC
CDR3: CASSLSPASYNEQFF

size: NA
V: TRBV5-1
J: TRBJ1-2
D: NA
DNA: TGCGCCAGCAGCTTGGCCGGCAGGTCCTATGGCTACACCTTC
CDR3: CASSLAGRSYGYTF

size: NA
V: TRBV18
J: TRBJ2-7
D: NA
DNA: TGTGCCAGCTCACCAGGGCAGGGGTCTGTCGAGCAGTACTTC
CDR3: CASSPGQGSVEQYF

size: NA
V: TRBV18
J: TRBJ2-3
D: NA
DNA: TGTGCCAGCTCACCGTGGACGACAGGCCTCACAGATACGCAGTATTTT
CDR3: CASSPWTTGLTDTQYF

size: NA
V: TRBV14
J: TRBJ1-2
D: NA
DNA: TGTGCCAGCAGCCAAGGGATCGTTTATGGCTACACCTTC
CDR3: CASSQGIVYGYTF

size: once
V: TRBV2
J: TRBJ2-3
D: TRBD2
DNA: TGTGCCAGCAGTGTTCTAGCGGGAGCGGGCACAGATACGCAGTATTTT
CDR3: CASSVLAGAGTDTQYF

size: NA
V: TRBV25-1
J: TRBJ2-2
D: NA
DNA: TGTGCCAGCAGCGTGGACTTTTCTCCTGGACCCGGGGAGCTGTTTTTT
CDR3: CASSVDFSPGPGELFF

size: NA
V: TRBV30
J: TRBJ2-2
D: TRBD2
DNA: TGTGCCTGGCAGCGGGAGGGCCAAACCGGGGAGCTGTTTTTT
CDR3: CAWQREGQTGELFF